This entry lists 24 T cell receptor beta chains sequenced from one sample in a study of graft-versus-host responses after intestinal transplantation. The method was immunoSEQ multiplex PCR; TCRdb's version includes in-frame clones alone and lacks a portion of them. The sample has about 80,000 clones, around 93% seen once. The sample in question was PBMCs, obtained 98 days after intestinal transplantation. Source of these receptors: a human patient who received an intestinal transplant, so some T cells may come from the graft donor.

The chain has TRBV5-1 and TRBJ2-3; D is uncertain. Trimming shortened V by 0 bases and J by 5 bases, and 4 bases separated the two germline ends. This CDR3 is built from 12 residues. Germline V gene sequence: CDR1 SGHRS, CDR2 YFSETQ. As DNA, the CDR3 is TGCGCCAGCAGCTTGGCTAGAGATACGCAGTATTTT. Its translation: CASSLARDTQYF.

The J gene is TRBJ1-5, the V gene TRBV7-3; D is perhaps TRBD1 (5 bases). Germline loops: CDR1 SGHTA, CDR2 FQGTGA. The CDR3 is 14 amino acids. V lost 9 bases and J lost 0, with 12 bases in between. The CDR3 bases are TGTGCCAGGGGGACGGGGTCTAGCAATCAGCCCCAGCATTTT. It yields the protein CARGTGSSNQPQHF.

This clone was picked up one time. The V gene is TRBV25-1, the J gene TRBJ2-1; tentatively, D is TRBD1 (5 bases). V gave up 2 bases and J gave up 8 bases, with 13 bases separating them. CDR1 MGHDK and CDR2 SYGVNS come from the germline V gene. This CDR3 comprises 14 residues. CDR3 sequence reads: CASSEVGRGDEQFF. The CDR3 DNA reads as TGTGCCAGCAGTGAAGTGGGAAGGGGCGATGAGCAGTTCTTC.

This clone has just one count. Other DNA sequences in the sample encode the same CDR3. The V and J genes are TRBV18 and TRBJ2-3; D unresolved. V was pared by 3 bases and J by 0 bases, with 4 bases between. The V gene's germline CDR1 is KGHSH and CDR2 LQKENI. CDR3 length equals 13 residues. The CDR3 DNA reads TGTGCCAGCTCACCGGCTAGCACAGATACGCAGTATTTT. It encodes CASSPASTDTQYF.

This clone was seen a single time. The V call is TRBV5-1, the J call TRBJ1-1; D possibly corresponds to TRBD1 (5 bases). This CDR3 contains 14 residues. V shed 0 bases and J shed 3 bases, with 9 bases lying between them. Germline V gene sequence: CDR1 SGHRS, CDR2 YFSETQ. For the CDR3, the DNA is TGCGCCAGCAGCTTGGTGGGGGACTACACTGAAGCTTTCTTT. It codes for CASSLVGDYTEAFF.

This chain links TRBV11-2 with TRBJ2-1; D uncertain. Trimming stripped 5 bases from V and 10 bases from J, with 21 bases between. CDR1 is SGHAT, CDR2 FQNNGV, per germline. The CDR3 extends over 15 amino acids. The CDR3 DNA reads TGTGCCAGCAGCCGCTCGGTTATTCTCAAGCCCGAGCAGTTCTTC. Its protein is CASSRSVILKPEQFF.

The DNA for the CDR3 is TGTGCCAGCAGCTTTTGGACAGGAACTAATGAAAAACTGTTTTTT. Translating gives CASSFWTGTNEKLFF. This chain uses TRBV5-4 with TRBJ1-4; 7 bases are shared with TRBD1. This CDR3 contains 15 residues. Trimming took 2 bases from V and 1 from J; bases not matched to a gene: 2. Germline V gene lookup returns CDR1 SGHNT and CDR2 YYREEE (reference sequence).

The V call is TRBV7-8, the J call TRBJ1-5, with 10 bases lining up with TRBD1. With 5 bases clipped from V and 5 bases from J, the junction kept 12 bases outside the gene matches. The V gene's germline CDR1 is SGHVS and CDR2 FQNEAQ. This CDR3 is built from 17 residues. In DNA, the CDR3 is TGTGCCAGCAGCCCTGGACAGGGGGAGGTGTGGGATCAGCCCCAGCATTTT. It codes for CASSPGQGEVWDQPQHF. The variable domain in full, completed from reference TRBV7-8 and TRBJ1-5, reads GAGVSQSPRYKVAKRGQDVALRCDPISGHVSLFWYQQALGQGPEFLTYFQNEAQLDKSGLPSDRFFAERPEGSVSTLKIQRTQQEDSAVYLCASSPGQGEVWDQPQHFGDGTRLSIL.

The genes are TRBV7-6 and TRBJ2-7, with 8 positions matching TRBD1. CDR3 size: 13 residues. V trimming: 5 bases; J trimming: 4 bases; junction bases outside the gene matches: 4. The germline CDR1 and CDR2 sequences are SGHVS and FNYEAQ. The DNA of the CDR3 is TGTGCCAGCAGCCTGGGACAGGTTTACGAGCAGTACTTC. It codes for CASSLGQVYEQYF.

The chain carries TRBV6-5 and TRBJ2-3, with 9 bases lining up with TRBD2. Germline loops: CDR1 MNHEY, CDR2 SVGAGI. The V and J ends lost 10 bases and 4 bases, in that order; junction bases with no gene match: 9. The CDR3 runs to 14 residues. The CDR3 spells CATVSGRAADTQYF. DNA for the CDR3: TGTGCCACCGTTAGCGGGAGAGCGGCAGATACGCAGTATTTT.

The chain employs TRBV19 and TRBJ2-1; no clear D gene. The CDR3 runs 15 residues. Germline V lookup: CDR1 LNHDA, CDR2 SQIVND (reference sequence). Trimming took off 5 bases at V and 0 bases at J, with 11 bases between the two ends. The CDR3 sequence: CASSPSPSSYNEQFF. Written as DNA, the CDR3 is TGTGCCAGTAGTCCCAGCCCGAGCTCCTACAATGAGCAGTTCTTC.

By its share, this clone is large. The same CDR3 can be traced to other DNA sequences in this sample. V usage is TRBV11-1 and J usage is TRBJ2-7, with 12 bases matching TRBD2. V trimming: 1 base; J trimming: 6 bases; junction bases outside the gene matches: 1. The CDR3 contains 14 residues. Germline lookup yields CDR1 SGHAT and CDR2 FQDESV (reference sequence). CDR3 bases: TGTGCCAGCAGCTTAGGGACTAGCGGGACCGAGCAGTACTTC. Translated, it gives CASSLGTSGTEQYF.

This clone was found a few times. The chain links TRBV2 to TRBJ2-2, with a possible D match to TRBD2 (5 bases). Germline lookup yields CDR1 SNHLY and CDR2 FYNNEI. CDR3 size: 14 residues. Trimming cost V 3 bases and J 5 bases, with 10 bases left between them. The CDR3 region has the DNA TGTGCCAGCAGTGATGAGTCGGGGACCGGGGAGCTGTTTTTT. Its translation: CASSDESGTGELFF.

Concerning this clone: The CDR3 ends on some other residue instead of the conserved phenylalanine or tryptophan, so this is likely a read error. The DNA is left out, because the CDR3 cannot be placed on it with certainty; the CDR3 is given as TCRdb lists it. The CDR3 loop is CASRYFELSTSRANVL. The chain is built from TRBV13 and TRBJ2-6. Looked up from germline, CDR1 is PRHDT and CDR2 is FYEKMQ (reference sequence). The CDR3 region is 16 residues in length, termini included.

V usage is TRBV27 and J usage is TRBJ2-3; D is undetermined. The CDR3 spans 13 residues. The V gene's germline CDR1 is MNHEY and CDR2 SMNVEV (reference sequence). Trimming stripped 5 bases from V and 3 bases from J, with 9 bases between. The CDR3 spells CASSPPGTDTQYF. The CDR3 DNA follows: TGTGCCAGCAGTCCACCTGGTACAGATACGCAGTATTTT.

The chain couples TRBV5-1 to TRBJ2-1; 13 nucleotides agree with TRBD2. This CDR3 comprises 17 residues. V shed 7 bases, J shed 6 bases, and the junction held 13 bases outside the gene matches. The germline gives CDR1 SGHRS, CDR2 YFSETQ. CDR3 sequence: CASQEGGLAGLGNEQFF. The CDR3 coding sequence is TGCGCCAGCCAAGAAGGGGGACTAGCGGGGTTGGGCAATGAGCAGTTCTTC.

V gene TRBV5-1 combines with J gene TRBJ2-2; D not certain. CDR1 is SGHRS and CDR2 is YFSETQ in the germline V gene. The CDR3 totals 13 residues. V lost 4 bases, J lost 4 bases, and 8 bases lay in between. The CDR3 DNA reads TGCGCCAGCAGCCCTCGAACCACCGGGGAGCTGTTTTTT. Its translation: CASSPRTTGELFF.

The chain has TRBV27 and TRBJ2-7; D remains ambiguous. The V end was cut by 3 bases, the J end by 6 bases, with 12 bases between. CDR3 size: 13 residues. CDR1 MNHEY and CDR2 SMNVEV come from the germline V gene (reference sequence). The CDR3 spells CASSFSATGEQYF. CDR3 DNA: TGTGCCAGCAGTTTCTCAGCTACCGGCGAGCAGTACTTC.

The chain links TRBV27 to TRBJ1-1, with 7 bases lining up with TRBD1. Germline assignment: CDR1 MNHEY and CDR2 SMNVEV (reference sequence). The ends lost 8 bases at V and 0 bases at J; junction bases unmatched: 18. The CDR3 is 18 amino acids. The CDR3 spells CASVSLDGSGTVNTEAFF. CDR3 DNA: TGTGCCAGCGTTAGTTTAGACGGGTCCGGGACAGTGAACACTGAAGCTTTCTTT.

This sequence joins TRBV5-1 and TRBJ2-3; 10 bases match TRBD2. In germline, CDR1 is SGHRS, CDR2 YFSETQ. There are 17 residues in the CDR3. V shed 4 bases and J 0 bases; nucleotides not matched to a gene: 8. The CDR3 protein is CASSAVTSGASTDTQYF. CDR3 sequence (DNA): TGCGCCAGCAGCGCTGTTACTAGCGGGGCTAGCACAGATACGCAGTATTTT. The complete variable domain, with remaining parts taken from reference TRBV5-1 and TRBJ2-3, reads KAGVTQTPRYLIKTRGQQVTLSCSPISGHRSVSWYQQTPGQGLQFLFEYFSETQRNKGNFPGRFSGRQFSNSRSEMNVSTLELGDSALYLCASSAVTSGASTDTQYFGPGTRLTVL.

The chain recombines TRBV5-1 with TRBJ2-7, with 7 bases that match TRBD2. The germline CDR1 and CDR2 sequences are SGHRS and YFSETQ. Unmatched junction bases numbered 5, after V lost 5 bases and J lost 3 bases. The CDR3 covers 13 residues. The CDR3 coding sequence is TGCGCCAGCAGTCGGGGGGAAGACTACGAGCAGTACTTC. Its translation is CASSRGEDYEQYF. The full variable domain, in which reference TRBV5-1 and TRBJ2-7 provide the parts outside the CDR3, is KAGVTQTPRYLIKTRGQQVTLSCSPISGHRSVSWYQQTPGQGLQFLFEYFSETQRNKGNFPGRFSGRQFSNSRSEMNVSTLELGDSALYLCASSRGEDYEQYFGPGTRLTVT.

The gene calls are TRBV29-1 and TRBJ1-1; tentative D call: TRBD1 (5 bases). Trimming pared 7 bases from V and 1 base from J, leaving 10 bases between. CDR1 is SQVTM, CDR2 ANQGSEA, per germline. CDR3 size: 12 residues. The CDR3 DNA reads TGCAGCGCCCGGGGCGCGAACACTGAAGCTTTCTTT. Its protein product is CSARGANTEAFF.

The chain has TRBV4-1 and TRBJ2-1; 8 nucleotides agree with TRBD2. The germline V gene encodes CDR1 MGHRA and CDR2 YSYEKL. The CDR3 is 14 amino acids. Germline trimming cut 4 bases from V and 9 bases from J; bases unmatched to any gene: 8. The CDR3 here is CASSLPPGGGEQFF. Written as DNA, the CDR3 is TGCGCCAGCAGCCTCCCCCCCGGGGGGGGTGAGCAGTTCTTC.

This chain links TRBV2 with TRBJ2-5; weak D call: TRBD1 (5 bases). V was trimmed by 2 bases and J by 0 bases, leaving 10 bases between them. The length of the CDR3 is 15 residues. Looked up from germline, CDR1 is SNHLY and CDR2 is FYNNEI. CDR3 residues: CASSERKGNQETQYF. DNA for the CDR3: TGTGCCAGCAGTGAAAGGAAGGGGAACCAAGAGACCCAGTACTTC.